This passage covers 20 T cell receptor beta chains from one sample sequenced in a study of memory CD4+ T cells and cytomegalovirus serostatus. TCRdb's table, derived via immunoSEQ multiplex PCR, lists solely in-frame clones and lacks some. The repertoire holds some 65,000 clones, with around 80% as singletons. Single viable CD3+CD4+CD8-CD45RO+ cells were sorted as the memory CD4+ T cells. Sequenced sample: memory CD4+ T cells from blood. All receptors derive from an adult in good health and CMV-seronegative. Some clones in this sample may be carry-over from other donors' samples.

This chain connects TRBV6-6 to TRBJ2-7; no reliable D call. Germline values: CDR1 MNHNY, CDR2 SVGAGI (reference sequence). The CDR3 sequence is 15 residues long. Deletions cut 3 bases from V and 3 bases from J, with 15 bases between. CDR3 sequence reads: CASSYRRSLFYEQYF. CDR3 in DNA: TGTGCCAGCAGTTATCGGCGGAGTTTATTCTACGAGCAGTACTTC.

In this sample, this clone turned up once. The gene calls are TRBV18 and TRBJ1-1; the D is unclear. Germline CDR1 KGHSH, CDR2 LQKENI. The ends were cut back, 5 bases at V and 5 bases at J, with 15 bases in the middle. This CDR3 region has 14 residues. The CDR3 protein is CASSDLTGSTEAFF. The CDR3 DNA reads TGTGCCAGCTCAGACTTGACGGGTTCTACTGAAGCTTTCTTT.

The rearrangement links TRBV7-2 to TRBJ2-7, with TRBD1 matching over 8 bases. Trimming at V came to 4 bases and at J to 2 bases, leaving 4 bases not matched to a gene. This CDR3 is built from 14 residues. Looked up from germline, CDR1 is SGHTA and CDR2 is FQGNSA. The CDR3 loop reads CASSSWDRPYEQYF. CDR3 DNA: TGTGCCAGCAGCTCGTGGGACAGGCCCTACGAGCAGTACTTC.

The V and J genes are TRBV10-3 and TRBJ2-7, with unresolved D. The CDR3 covers 11 residues. V lost 2 bases, J lost 4 bases, and 3 bases lay in between. Germline CDR1 is ENHRY and CDR2 is SYGVKD. The CDR3 nucleotides read TGTGCCATCAGTGAGGGGTACGAGCAGTACTTC. Protein sequence: CAISEGYEQYF.

The V and J genes are TRBV7-9 and TRBJ2-2; D perhaps matches TRBD1 (6 bases). The germline V gene has CDR1 SEHNR and CDR2 FQNEAQ (reference sequence). The V and J ends lost 5 bases and 6 bases respectively, with 16 bases between them. The CDR3 spans 15 residues. CDR3 sequence reads: CASSRQQGSAGELFF. The CDR3 nucleotides read TGTGCCAGCAGCCGCCAACAGGGATCGGCCGGGGAGCTGTTTTTT.

This rearrangement joins TRBV7-9 to TRBJ2-3; D gene ambiguous. CDR3 size: 13 residues. Germline V lookup: CDR1 SEHNR, CDR2 FQNEAQ (reference sequence). V lost 5 bases, J lost 9 bases, and 15 bases lay in between. The CDR3: CASSPRTGWTQYF. The CDR3 DNA reads as TGTGCCAGCAGCCCGCGCACTGGGTGGACGCAGTATTTT. The entire variable domain, with the rest obtained from reference TRBV7-9 and TRBJ2-3, is as follows: DTGVSQNPRHKITKRGQNVTFRCDPISEHNRLYWYRQTLGQGPEFLTYFQNEAQLEKSRLLSDRFSAERPKGSFSTLEIQRTEQGDSAMYLCASSPRTGWTQYFGPGTRLTVL.

CDR3 protein: CASSQEISGEGVEKLFF. The CDR3 bases are TGCGCCAGCAGCCAAGAAATCTCGGGGGAGGGGGTTGAAAAACTGTTTTTT. The chain uses TRBV4-3 and TRBJ1-4, with a possible D match to TRBD1 (6 bases). CDR1 LGHNA and CDR2 YSLEER come from the germline V gene. Deletions cut 0 bases from V and 7 bases from J, with 18 bases between. CDR3 length: 17 amino acids.

The chain joins TRBV7-9 to TRBJ2-1; tentative D call: TRBD2 (6 bases). Germline CDR1 SEHNR, CDR2 FQNEAQ (reference sequence). This CDR3 is 12 amino acids long. V shed 6 bases and J shed 14 bases, with 17 bases lying between them. The DNA of the CDR3 is TGTGCCAGCAGGTCTTTCCCGACTAGTGAGTTCTTC. It specifies CASRSFPTSEFF.

This chain links TRBV9 with TRBJ2-3, with 7 positions matching TRBD1. The CDR3 covers 15 residues. Germline values: CDR1 SGDLS, CDR2 YYNGEE. J lost 3 bases, V lost 1 base, and 5 bases had no gene match. The CDR3 region is CASSVHQGETDTQYF. As DNA, the CDR3 is TGTGCCAGCAGCGTACATCAGGGGGAAACAGATACGCAGTATTTT. The whole variable domain, filled in from reference TRBV9 and TRBJ2-3, reads DSGVTQTPKHLITATGQRVTLRCSPRSGDLSVYWYQQSLDQGLQFLIQYYNGEERAKGNILERFSAQQFPDLHSELNLSSLELGDSALYFCASSVHQGETDTQYFGPGTRLTVL.

The chain carries TRBV29-1 and TRBJ1-5; a possible D gene is TRBD1 (6 bases). Trimming took off 2 bases at V and 7 bases at J, with 12 bases between the two ends. Germline V gene data show CDR1 as SQVTM and CDR2 as ANQGSEA. The CDR3 is 13 amino acids. The CDR3 DNA is TGCAGCGTTGAATCAGGGGTAGGACAGCCCCAGCATTTT. It is translated as CSVESGVGQPQHF. Based on the CDR3 plus reference TRBV29-1 and TRBJ1-5, the full variable domain is SAVISQKPSRDICQRGTSLTIQCQVDSQVTMMFWYRQQPGQSLTLIATANQGSEATYESGFVIDKFPISRPNLTFSTLTVSNMSPEDSSIYLCSVESGVGQPQHFGDGTRLSIL.

This rearrangement joins TRBV11-3 to TRBJ1-2; 7 bases match TRBD1. The CDR3 has 16 residues. Looked up from germline, CDR1 is SGHNT and CDR2 is YENEEA. V lost 3 bases, J lost 2 bases, and 9 bases stayed unmatched. Written as DNA, the CDR3 is TGTGCCAGCAGCTTCAATCAGGGGGGGCGCAACTATGGCTACACCTTC. Its translation is CASSFNQGGRNYGYTF.

The chain has TRBV18 and TRBJ2-7; D is ambiguous. The V gene's germline CDR1 is KGHSH and CDR2 LQKENI. The length of the CDR3 is 14 residues. V lost 0 bases, J lost 8 bases, and 14 bases lay in between. The CDR3 nucleotides are TGTGCCAGCTCACCACCGAGCCCAACGGAGAAGCAGTACTTC. Protein product: CASSPPSPTEKQYF.

V and J are TRBV6-1 and TRBJ1-1, with a possible D match to TRBD1 (5 bases). Germline CDR1 and CDR2: MNHNS and SASEGT. V lost 8 bases and J 0 bases, leaving 13 bases between the germline ends. The CDR3 totals 14 residues. The CDR3 bases are TGTGCCAGCTCCTACCAGGGCATGAACACTGAAGCTTTCTTT. It encodes CASSYQGMNTEAFF.

The chain couples TRBV30 to TRBJ1-1, with a possible D match to TRBD1 (5 bases). Trimming cost V 2 bases and J 3 bases, with 19 bases left between them. Germline CDR1 reads GTSNPN; CDR2 reads SVGIG (reference sequence). This CDR3 is 16 amino acids long. CDR3 nucleotides: TGTGCCTGGAGTCGGCAGACTGGGGGAATCCACACTGAAGCTTTCTTT. It specifies CAWSRQTGGIHTEAFF.

This clone was observed a few times. The J gene is TRBJ1-5, the V gene TRBV10-3, with D unresolved. CDR1 ENHRY and CDR2 SYGVKD come from the germline V gene. This CDR3 region has 12 residues. Trimming left V 3 bases short and J 2 bases short, with 2 bases between. The CDR3 loop is CAISDGNQPQHF. CDR3 nucleotide sequence: TGTGCCATCAGTGACGGCAATCAGCCCCAGCATTTT.

This clone was detected only a few times. The chain joins TRBV5-4 to TRBJ1-1; 7 bases are a match to TRBD1. The CDR3 totals 16 residues. Trimming removed 4 bases from V and 1 base from J; junction bases left unmatched: 10. CDR1 SGHNT and CDR2 YYREEE come from the germline V gene (reference sequence). The CDR3 region is CASSPPGQPGNTEAFF. DNA of the CDR3: TGTGCCAGCAGCCCCCCGGGACAGCCGGGGAACACTGAAGCTTTCTTT.

V is TRBV9 and J is TRBJ2-7; 11 positions agree with TRBD1. The germline gives CDR1 SGDLS, CDR2 YYNGEE. After removal of 3 bases from V and 8 bases from J, the junction contained 4 bases not matched to a gene. CDR3 length: 13 residues. The CDR3 DNA is TGTGCCAGCAGCGCGGGACAGGGGGAAAAGCAGTACTTC. This encodes CASSAGQGEKQYF.

The rearrangement uses TRBV19 and TRBJ2-1; D unclear. The V end was cut by 6 bases, the J end by 0 bases, with 12 bases between. This CDR3 contains 15 residues. Germline lookup yields CDR1 LNHDA and CDR2 SQIVND (reference sequence). The CDR3 protein is CASRPDRSSYNEQFF. In DNA, the CDR3 is TGTGCCAGTAGACCCGACCGGTCCTCCTACAATGAGCAGTTCTTC.

This chain uses TRBV7-9 with TRBJ2-5; 8 bases agree with TRBD2. The germline V gene has CDR1 SEHNR and CDR2 FQNEAQ (reference sequence). This CDR3 has 14 residues. With V trimmed by 4 bases and J by 4 bases, 5 bases remained unmatched. The CDR3 DNA reads TGTGCCAGCAGCTCCGGGGGGGCTGGAGAGACCCAGTACTTC. Translated, it gives CASSSGGAGETQYF.

The chain couples TRBV5-1 to TRBJ2-2; TRBD2 agrees at 7 bases. CDR3 length equals 15 residues. Germline V CDR1 and CDR2: SGHRS, YFSETQ. The V gene end was trimmed by 4 bases and the J gene end by 7 bases; junction bases not matched to a gene: 10. The CDR3 loop reads CASSTLGGSSGELFF. The CDR3 DNA follows: TGCGCCAGCAGCACCCTCGGGGGGTCAAGCGGGGAGCTGTTTTTT. The full variable domain, in which reference TRBV5-1 and TRBJ2-2 provide the parts outside the CDR3, is KAGVTQTPRYLIKTRGQQVTLSCSPISGHRSVSWYQQTPGQGLQFLFEYFSETQRNKGNFPGRFSGRQFSNSRSEMNVSTLELGDSALYLCASSTLGGSSGELFFGEGSRLTVL.